This T cell receptor beta chain is from a study of T cells in Graves' hyperthyroidism and ophthalmopathy. Across the whole study: Before any treatment, at initial diagnosis, peripheral blood was collected. Study results and limitations: Peripheral blood also featured most of the thyroid clonotypes expanded above 0.001.

TCR beta CDR3 regions were amplified from RNA transcripts. The TCR CDR3 first-round RT-PCR relied on the HTBI primer set. TCRdb reanalysed the multiplex PCR reads using MiXCR and keeps one entry per CDR3 protein. The sample carries approximately 610,000 distinct CDR3 sequences, 15% to 20% recorded once. CDR3 size: 15 residues. Germline V gene lookup returns CDR1 MNHGY and CDR2 SVAAGI. V was cut by 3 bases and J by 0 bases, with 8 bases left in between. In regard to this clonotype: The antigen remains undetermined.

Thyroid ultrasound, orbital computed tomography, clinical symptoms, and serum thyroxine and TRAb underpinned diagnoses. PBMCs were obtained from over 8.5 ml fresh peripheral blood. This sequence originates from a woman aged 18 to 35 with Graves' hyperthyroidism. The specimen sequenced was blood. The genes are TRBV6-9 and TRBJ2-2; perhaps TRBD2 as D (5 bases). CDR3 nucleotides: TGTGCCAGCAGTTACGGGATCCCGAACACCGGGGAGCTGTTTTTT. This codes for CASSYGIPNTGELFF.